This passage covers 17 T cell receptor beta chains from one sample sequenced in a study of blood T cell repertoires in COVID-19. Using immunoSEQ multiplex PCR, the repertoire was profiled, and TCRdb retains in-frame clones only, with some absent. The sample contains about 360,000 clones, about 86% of which appear only once. The sequenced sample consisted of peripheral blood. The receptor set was obtained from a woman aged 60-70 years with COVID-19, enrolled during active disease.

The chain uses TRBV5-4 and TRBJ2-5, with TRBD1 matching over 12 bases. This CDR3 has 16 residues. Germline V lookup: CDR1 SGHNT, CDR2 YYREEE (reference sequence). V gave up 4 bases and J gave up 5 bases; unmatched junction bases: 9. CDR3 sequence reads: CASSSGTGGLMETQYF. For the CDR3, the DNA is TGTGCCAGCAGCAGCGGGACAGGGGGCCTAATGGAGACCCAGTACTTC.

CDR3 nucleotide sequence: TGTGCCAGCACCCCCTTGAGGGGGGGGGATGAAAAACTGTTTTTT. Protein: CASTPLRGGDEKLFF. The rearrangement joins TRBV21-1 to TRBJ1-4. TRBV21-1 is a pseudogene segment. This CDR3 is 15 amino acids long.

This clone was recorded only once. This chain connects TRBV6-2 or TRBV6-3 to TRBJ2-7; perhaps TRBD1 as D (6 bases). V lost 6 bases and J 0 bases, leaving 12 bases between the germline ends. Germline-derived CDR1 and CDR2 are MNHEY and SVGEGT. This CDR3 spans 14 amino acids. The CDR3, as DNA: TGTGCCAGCAGCATAGACAGGAGCTCCTACGAGCAGTACTTC. Residues: CASSIDRSSYEQYF.

This rearrangement joins TRBV7-3 to TRBJ2-2; 7 bases align to TRBD1. Trimming removed 10 bases from V and 6 bases from J; junction bases left unmatched: 11. Germline CDR1 reads SGHTA; CDR2 reads FQGTGA. The CDR3 spans 14 residues. The CDR3 region is CATSLQGGAGELFF. CDR3 in DNA: TGTGCCACTAGCCTACAAGGGGGCGCCGGGGAGCTGTTTTTT.

This clone has a single count. CDR3 sequence reads: CASSETGLGVTEAFF. Written as DNA, the CDR3 is TGTGCCAGCAGCGAGACAGGCCTAGGGGTCACTGAAGCTTTCTTT. The rearrangement joins TRBV9 to TRBJ1-1; D is possibly TRBD1 (6 bases). The CDR3 is 15 amino acids. Trimming cost V 3 bases and J 4 bases, with 16 bases left between them. The germline gives CDR1 SGDLS, CDR2 YYNGEE.

V usage is TRBV24-1 and J usage is TRBJ2-2; D not certain. Germline V lookup: CDR1 KGHDR, CDR2 SFDVKD. The CDR3 is made up of 13 amino acids. V shed 2 bases and J shed 6 bases, with 6 bases lying between them. CDR3 sequence reads: CATSDYLSGELFF. For the CDR3, the DNA is TGTGCCACCAGTGATTACCTATCCGGGGAGCTGTTTTTT.

The chain joins TRBV9 to TRBJ2-3; D perhaps matches TRBD1 (5 bases). CDR3 length: 16 residues. The germline CDR1 and CDR2 sequences are SGDLS and YYNGEE. Trimming took off 0 bases at V and 1 base at J, with 12 bases between the two ends. CDR3 sequence: CASSVGQAGRTDTQYF. The CDR3 nucleotides read TGTGCCAGCAGCGTAGGTCAAGCAGGGCGCACAGATACGCAGTATTTT.

Here the CDR3 DNA reads TGTGCCAGCAGCCCCCGGGGGGGAGCGGAGGGGGCCGGATACGAGCAGTACTTC. Translating it yields CASSPRGGAEGAGYEQYF. V is TRBV3-1 (or the pseudogene TRBV3-2) and J is TRBJ2-7, with D perhaps matching TRBD2 (8 bases). This CDR3 region has 18 residues. Trimming removed 4 bases from V and 4 bases from J, with 26 bases in between. Germline V lookup: CDR1 LGHDT, CDR2 YNNKEL (reference sequence).

The chain uses TRBV7-3 and TRBJ2-1, with D perhaps matching TRBD2 (5 bases). V was clipped by 4 bases and J by 6 bases, with 10 bases between them. The V gene's germline CDR1 is SGHTA and CDR2 FQGTGA. The CDR3 length is 13 residues. The CDR3, as DNA: TGTGCCAGCAGCTCCGGGGTAAGCAATGAGCAGTTCTTC. Translation gives CASSSGVSNEQFF.

The rearrangement links TRBV4-1 to TRBJ1-1; D ambiguous. The CDR3 consists of 12 residues. With 6 bases removed from V and 3 bases from J, the gap between germline ends came to 8 bases. The germline gives CDR1 MGHRA, CDR2 YSYEKL. The chain's CDR3 is CASSRGHTEAFF. CDR3 nucleotide sequence: TGCGCCAGCAGTCGCGGCCACACTGAAGCTTTCTTT.

The J gene is TRBJ1-2, the V gene TRBV11-3; the match to TRBD1 covers 7 bases. Trimming removed 4 bases from V and 7 bases from J; junction bases left unmatched: 12. The CDR3 contains 15 residues. CDR1 and CDR2 from the germline V gene are SGHNT and YENEEA. CDR3 DNA sequence: TGTGCCAGCAGCTCCGCCACAGGGGCTCGAGGTGGCTACACCTTC. Its translation is CASSSATGARGGYTF.

By share, this clone ranks as large. The CDR3 protein is CAWSVRAGTPYNEQFF. The CDR3 coding sequence is TGTGCCTGGAGTGTACGGGCGGGGACCCCCTACAATGAGCAGTTCTTC. The J gene is TRBJ2-1, the V gene TRBV30; a possible D gene is TRBD2 (6 bases). Trimming pared 0 bases from V and 2 bases from J, leaving 14 bases between. The CDR3 has 16 amino acids. Germline CDR1 and CDR2: GTSNPN and SVGIG (reference sequence).

J is TRBJ2-3 and V is TRBV4-1; 9 positions match TRBD2. In germline, CDR1 is MGHRA, CDR2 YSYEKL. The CDR3 has 17 amino acids. The trim removed 10 bases at V and 2 bases at J, leaving 16 bases unmatched. The CDR3 loop reads CATARESSGDLTDTQYF. CDR3 coding DNA: TGCGCCACAGCACGAGAATCTAGCGGGGACCTCACAGATACGCAGTATTTT.

This chain joins TRBV5-1 and TRBJ2-7, with 7 nucleotides matching TRBD2. CDR1 and CDR2 from the germline V gene are SGHRS and YFSETQ. The CDR3 totals 14 residues. V gave up 4 bases and J gave up 7 bases; unmatched junction bases: 11. This CDR3 is CASSTGGGAGEQYF. The CDR3 DNA follows: TGCGCCAGCAGCACTGGGGGAGGGGCAGGGGAGCAGTACTTC. Combining the CDR3 with reference TRBV5-1 and TRBJ2-7 gives the whole variable domain KAGVTQTPRYLIKTRGQQVTLSCSPISGHRSVSWYQQTPGQGLQFLFEYFSETQRNKGNFPGRFSGRQFSNSRSEMNVSTLELGDSALYLCASSTGGGAGEQYFGPGTRLTVT.

The chain combines TRBV6-2 or TRBV6-3 with TRBJ1-6; no definite D call. The CDR3 spans 15 residues. V gave up 2 bases and J gave up 8 bases, with 13 bases separating them. Germline V gene lookup returns CDR1 MNHEY and CDR2 SVGEGT. The CDR3 region is CASSYGEGLYSPLHF. DNA for the CDR3: TGTGCCAGCAGTTACGGGGAGGGTCTGTATTCACCCCTCCACTTT.

This sequence joins TRBV27 and TRBJ2-5; 7 bases are shared with TRBD2. The CDR3 totals 14 residues. In germline, CDR1 is MNHEY, CDR2 SMNVEV (reference sequence). V dropped 6 bases and J dropped 5; count of bases not matched to a gene: 9. The CDR3 protein is CASSLGVGGETQYF. In nucleotides, the CDR3 is TGTGCCAGCAGCCTAGGGGTGGGGGGGGAGACCCAGTACTTC.

This sequence joins TRBV18 and TRBJ2-5, with D maybe TRBD2 (5 bases). The ends were cut back, 3 bases at V and 8 bases at J, with 16 bases in the middle. The CDR3 extends over 14 amino acids. The germline V gene has CDR1 KGHSH and CDR2 LQKENI. The CDR3 nucleotides are TGTGCCAGCTCACCGTCGGCGGAGGAGGATACCCAGTACTTC. Its translation is CASSPSAEEDTQYF.